These T cell receptor beta chains were read from a single sample in a study of blood T cell repertoires in COVID-19. Only in-frame clones appear in the TCRdb table, and some are missing; sequencing was by immunoSEQ multiplex PCR. The data hold more than 200,000 clones, with about 90% observed a single time. The sequencing input was PBMCs or T cells enriched from blood (not recorded which). The receptors were gathered from a woman in her twenties or thirties who had been exposed to COVID-19. Each CDR3 is given with its conserved first and last residue. The D gene is left open where the match is weak. Some rows have no size entry. The others give once, few or many, or a class for an expanded clone.

V	J	size	D	DNA	CDR3
TRBV30	TRBJ2-1	.	TRBD2	TGTGCCTCCTCTAACACGGGGACTAGCGGGAGGGCCTGGAATGAGCAGTTCTTC	CASSNTGTSGRAWNEQFF
TRBV19	TRBJ2-1	once	TRBD2	TGTGCCAGTAGTATTCGACTAGCGGCTCCGTGGAATGAGCAGTTCTTC	CASSIRLAAPWNEQFF
TRBV14	TRBJ2-7	.	TRBD2	TGTGCCAGCAGCAGGACTAGCGGGACGTCCTACGAGCAGTACTTC	CASSRTSGTSYEQYF
TRBV7-9	TRBJ1-1	.	.	TGTGCCAGCAGCCAAGCGGGTGGAGACACTGAAGCTTTCTTT	CASSQAGGDTEAFF
TRBV9	TRBJ2-7	.	.	TGTGCCAGCAGCGTAGGGCCCTCCTACGAGCAGTACTTC	CASSVGPSYEQYF
TRBV28	TRBJ2-7	once	TRBD1	TGTGCCAGCAGTCCGACTCGACAGGGCTTCTACTTC	CASSPTRQGFYF
TRBV9	TRBJ2-5	.	.	TGTGCCAGCAGCGTAGGCCTCAGCCAAGAGACCCAGTACTTC	CASSVGLSQETQYF
TRBV9	TRBJ1-2	.	TRBD1	TGTGCCAGCAGCACGGGACAGGAACGGGGTGGCTACACCTTC	CASSTGQERGGYTF
TRBV5-4	TRBJ1-2	.	.	TGTGCCAGCAGCCGAGATAGAGGGTTAGGCTACACCTTC	CASSRDRGLGYTF
TRBV30	TRBJ2-5	.	TRBD2	TGTGCCTGGAGACGGACTAGCGCTGGCCAAGAGACCCAGTACTTC	CAWRRTSAGQETQYF
TRBV27	TRBJ1-2	.	.	TGTGCCAGCAGTTCCCCCAGCCGGGATAAAGGTTATGGCTACACCTTC	CASSSPSRDKGYGYTF
TRBV5-1	TRBJ1-4	once	.	TGCGCCAGCAGCTTGTTTCAGGGGACTAATGAAAAACTGTTTTTT	CASSLFQGTNEKLFF
TRBV27	TRBJ2-1	.	TRBD2	TGTGCCAGCAATGCGGGAGGGCTCGGCGAGCAGTTCTTC	CASNAGGLGEQFF
TRBV5-4	TRBJ2-7	.	.	TGTGCCAGCAGCTTCGGCTACGAGCAGTACTTC	CASSFGYEQYF
TRBV9	TRBJ2-1	.	.	TGTGCCAGCGGCAAGGGACTGACGTTCAATGAGCAGTTCTTC	CASGKGLTFNEQFF
TRBV11-2	TRBJ1-3	.	.	TGTGCCAGCAGCTTGGGGGCCGCAACTGGAAACACCATATATTTT	CASSLGAATGNTIYF
TRBV5-1	TRBJ1-1	few	.	TGCGCCAGCAGCACACTATTAAACACTGAAGCTTTCTTT	CASSTLLNTEAFF
TRBV24-1	TRBJ2-5	.	.	TGTGCCACCAGTGACCCCGACAGGTACCAAGAGACCCAGTACTTC	CATSDPDRYQETQYF
TRBV7-9	TRBJ1-2	.	.	TGTGCCAGCAGCTCGACGACAGTTACTAACTATGGCTACACCTTC	CASSSTTVTNYGYTF
TRBV15	TRBJ2-1	.	TRBD2	TGTGCCACCAGCAGAGACTACCAGGGCGGGACTAGCGGGAGAAATGAGCAGTTCTTC	CATSRDYQGGTSGRNEQFF
TRBV30	TRBJ1-1	.	TRBD1	TGTGCCTGGACCCGGGACAGGGGTAACACTGAAGCTTTCTTT	CAWTRDRGNTEAFF
TRBV5-4	TRBJ2-7	.	TRBD1	TGTGCCAGCAGCTTGGCCGGGATAGGGGGCCGCGAGCAGTACTTC	CASSLAGIGGREQYF